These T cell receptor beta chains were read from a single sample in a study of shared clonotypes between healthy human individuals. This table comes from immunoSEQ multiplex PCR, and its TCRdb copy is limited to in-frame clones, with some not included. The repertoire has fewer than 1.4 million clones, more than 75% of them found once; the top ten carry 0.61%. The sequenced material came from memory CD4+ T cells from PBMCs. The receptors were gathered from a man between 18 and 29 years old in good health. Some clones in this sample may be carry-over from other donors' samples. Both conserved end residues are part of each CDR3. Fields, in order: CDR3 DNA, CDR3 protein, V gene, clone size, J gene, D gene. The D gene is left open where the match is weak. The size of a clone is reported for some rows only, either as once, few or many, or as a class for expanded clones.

CDR3 DNA: TGCGCCAGCAGACCCCCGCTAGCGGGAGCTGCAGATACGCAGTATTTT
CDR3 protein: CASRPPLAGAADTQYF
V gene: TRBV5-1
clone size: NA
J gene: TRBJ2-3
D gene: TRBD2

CDR3 DNA: TGTGCCAGCAGTTACAGAGGAGCATACACAGATACGCAGTATTTT
CDR3 protein: CASSYRGAYTDTQYF
V gene: TRBV6-5
clone size: NA
J gene: TRBJ2-3
D gene: NA

CDR3 DNA: TGTGCCAGCAGTGAAGCGCTGCTAGGGGGGAATGAGCAGTTCTTC
CDR3 protein: CASSEALLGGNEQFF
V gene: TRBV2
clone size: NA
J gene: TRBJ2-1
D gene: NA

CDR3 DNA: TGTGCCAGCAGTCCCCCTTGGGACAGGGGGCTTACTGAAGCTTTCTTT
CDR3 protein: CASSPPWDRGLTEAFF
V gene: TRBV28
clone size: NA
J gene: TRBJ1-1
D gene: TRBD1

CDR3 DNA: TGTGCCAGCCAGGAACCGGGACAGGGGTTGTACGAGCAGTACTTC
CDR3 protein: CASQEPGQGLYEQYF
V gene: TRBV7-2
clone size: NA
J gene: TRBJ2-7
D gene: TRBD1

CDR3 DNA: TGCGCCAGCAGCTTGAGGCAGGGGGCGGCCGGGGAGCTGTTTTTT
CDR3 protein: CASSLRQGAAGELFF
V gene: TRBV5-1
clone size: NA
J gene: TRBJ2-2
D gene: TRBD1

CDR3 DNA: TGTGCCAGCAGCGCACCGGGACTAGCGGGAGAAGAGACCCAGTACTTC
CDR3 protein: CASSAPGLAGEETQYF
V gene: TRBV9
clone size: NA
J gene: TRBJ2-5
D gene: TRBD2

CDR3 DNA: TGTGCCAGCAGTCAACTCCCGCGGGGCACTGAAGCTTTCTTT
CDR3 protein: CASSQLPRGTEAFF
V gene: TRBV27
clone size: many
J gene: TRBJ1-1
D gene: NA

CDR3 DNA: TGTGCCAGCCGGGGGAATCAGCCCCAGCATTTT
CDR3 protein: CASRGNQPQHF
V gene: TRBV28
clone size: few
J gene: TRBJ1-5
D gene: NA

CDR3 DNA: TGTGCCTGGGAACAGGGGGGGGAGACCCAGTACTTC
CDR3 protein: CAWEQGGETQYF
V gene: TRBV30
clone size: few
J gene: TRBJ2-5
D gene: NA

CDR3 DNA: TGCAGCGGTGTAGGCTCCGTTCCTGAGCAGTTCTTC
CDR3 protein: CSGVGSVPEQFF
V gene: TRBV29-1
clone size: NA
J gene: TRBJ2-1
D gene: NA

CDR3 DNA: TGTGCCAGCAGCTTAGGGGCGGGGGCTTTCTTT
CDR3 protein: CASSLGAGAFF
V gene: TRBV11-3
clone size: NA
J gene: TRBJ1-1
D gene: NA

CDR3 DNA: TGTGCCAGCAGCGCGGACAGGGTTCGAGGCTACACCTTC
CDR3 protein: CASSADRVRGYTF
V gene: TRBV5-6
clone size: NA
J gene: TRBJ1-2
D gene: TRBD1

CDR3 DNA: TGTGCCAGCTCACCAGGGACTAGCGGAAGGAACATTCAGTACTTC
CDR3 protein: CASSPGTSGRNIQYF
V gene: TRBV18
clone size: NA
J gene: TRBJ2-4
D gene: TRBD2

CDR3 DNA: TGTGCCAGCAGCTTACAGGGTGAGGGCTCTGGAAACACCATATATTTT
CDR3 protein: CASSLQGEGSGNTIYF
V gene: TRBV7-9
clone size: NA
J gene: TRBJ1-3
D gene: NA

CDR3 DNA: TGTGCCAGTAGTACCTTATCCCGGGACAGCCCGCCCCAGCATTTT
CDR3 protein: CASSTLSRDSPPQHF
V gene: TRBV19
clone size: NA
J gene: TRBJ1-5
D gene: TRBD1

CDR3 DNA: TGTGCCACCAGCGCGCGCCCCCCGGGAGAGACCCAGTACTTC
CDR3 protein: CATSARPPGETQYF
V gene: TRBV15
clone size: NA
J gene: TRBJ2-5
D gene: NA

CDR3 DNA: TGTGCCAGCAGCTTATACCAGACAGGGGAGAACACTGAAGCTTTCTTT
CDR3 protein: CASSLYQTGENTEAFF
V gene: TRBV7-9
clone size: NA
J gene: TRBJ1-1
D gene: TRBD1

CDR3 DNA: TGCAGCGTTGGAAGGGCCTCAGCGGGAGTACGGGGGAGTGAGCAGTTCTTC
CDR3 protein: CSVGRASAGVRGSEQFF
V gene: TRBV29-1
clone size: NA
J gene: TRBJ2-1
D gene: TRBD2

CDR3 DNA: TGCGCCAGCAGCCGGACTAGCGGGGGCCAAAACATTCAGTACTTC
CDR3 protein: CASSRTSGGQNIQYF
V gene: TRBV5-1
clone size: NA
J gene: TRBJ2-4
D gene: TRBD2

CDR3 DNA: TGTGCCAGCAGCTTAGGGGGAGTTGGTGAAGCTTTCTTT
CDR3 protein: CASSLGGVGEAFF
V gene: TRBV7-9
clone size: NA
J gene: TRBJ1-1
D gene: NA

CDR3 DNA: TGTGCCAGCAAACCAGCTAACTATGGCTACACCTTC
CDR3 protein: CASKPANYGYTF
V gene: TRBV6-5
clone size: few
J gene: TRBJ1-2
D gene: NA

CDR3 DNA: TGTGCCACCAGTAGGTTTACAGGGCTAATCAATGAAAAACTGTTTTTT
CDR3 protein: CATSRFTGLINEKLFF
V gene: TRBV15
clone size: NA
J gene: TRBJ1-4
D gene: NA

CDR3 DNA: TGTGCCAGCAGCTTAGCTCCAGGCGTGGCAGATACGCAGTATTTT
CDR3 protein: CASSLAPGVADTQYF
V gene: TRBV7-9
clone size: NA
J gene: TRBJ2-3
D gene: NA

CDR3 DNA: TGTGCCAGCAGCTTAGCGGCTAGCGGGACCACCGGGGAGCTGTTTTTT
CDR3 protein: CASSLAASGTTGELFF
V gene: TRBV7-6
clone size: NA
J gene: TRBJ2-2
D gene: TRBD2

CDR3 DNA: TGTGCCAGCTCACCACGCTCACAGAGTAATGAAAAACTGTTTTTT
CDR3 protein: CASSPRSQSNEKLFF
V gene: TRBV18
clone size: NA
J gene: TRBJ1-4
D gene: NA

CDR3 DNA: TGTGCCAGCAGCTTCAGTACGGGACTAGCGGACTCCTACGAGCAGTACTTC
CDR3 protein: CASSFSTGLADSYEQYF
V gene: TRBV11-2
clone size: once
J gene: TRBJ2-7
D gene: TRBD2

CDR3 DNA: TGCGCCAGCAGCTTGTGGGGGTCCGGAAACACCATATATTTT
CDR3 protein: CASSLWGSGNTIYF
V gene: TRBV5-1
clone size: few
J gene: TRBJ1-3
D gene: NA

CDR3 DNA: TGTGCCAGCAGCTTAGCGCGGGAGACAGGCGGGGAGCTGTTTTTT
CDR3 protein: CASSLARETGGELFF
V gene: TRBV7-9
clone size: NA
J gene: TRBJ2-2
D gene: NA

CDR3 DNA: TGTGCCAGCAGTGGACGGACCTTCTATGGCTACACCTTC
CDR3 protein: CASSGRTFYGYTF
V gene: TRBV28
clone size: NA
J gene: TRBJ1-2
D gene: NA

CDR3 DNA: TGCGCCAGCAGCTTGGCCACAGGGCAGCCCTACGAGCAGTACTTC
CDR3 protein: CASSLATGQPYEQYF
V gene: TRBV5-1
clone size: many
J gene: TRBJ2-7
D gene: NA

CDR3 DNA: TGTGCCAGCAGCTTGGTAGCGGGAGGTTACAATGAGCAGTTCTTC
CDR3 protein: CASSLVAGGYNEQFF
V gene: TRBV5-4
clone size: NA
J gene: TRBJ2-1
D gene: TRBD2

CDR3 DNA: TGCGCCAGCAGCTTGGGCCTCTCTGGGGCCAACGTCCTGACTTTC
CDR3 protein: CASSLGLSGANVLTF
V gene: TRBV5-1
clone size: NA
J gene: TRBJ2-6
D gene: NA

CDR3 DNA: TGTGCCAGCAGCTCTAGTCCGGGACAGGCCACCGAAGCTTTCTTT
CDR3 protein: CASSSSPGQATEAFF
V gene: TRBV7-2
clone size: few
J gene: TRBJ1-1
D gene: TRBD1

CDR3 DNA: TGTGCCAGTAGCATACGACTAGCGGGGAGACACGAGCAGTACTTC
CDR3 protein: CASSIRLAGRHEQYF
V gene: TRBV19
clone size: NA
J gene: TRBJ2-7
D gene: TRBD2

CDR3 DNA: TGTGCCAGCAGGGGAAATGAAAAACTGTTTTTT
CDR3 protein: CASRGNEKLFF
V gene: TRBV6-6
clone size: NA
J gene: TRBJ1-4
D gene: NA

CDR3 DNA: TGTGCCAGCAGTGCGACGGACAGGGAAGAGACCCAGTACTTC
CDR3 protein: CASSATDREETQYF
V gene: TRBV6-1
clone size: NA
J gene: TRBJ2-5
D gene: TRBD1

CDR3 DNA: TGCAGCGTTGCTTACAGGGATCAGCCCCAGCATTTT
CDR3 protein: CSVAYRDQPQHF
V gene: TRBV29-1
clone size: NA
J gene: TRBJ1-5
D gene: NA

CDR3 DNA: TGTGCCAGCAAATCGGGAGGTAGCAATCAGCCCCAGCATTTT
CDR3 protein: CASKSGGSNQPQHF
V gene: TRBV28
clone size: few
J gene: TRBJ1-5
D gene: NA

CDR3 DNA: TGTGCCAGCAGTTCCTTCGAGGGACAAGCCCACTTT
CDR3 protein: CASSSFEGQAHF
V gene: TRBV28
clone size: few
J gene: TRBJ1-3
D gene: NA

CDR3 DNA: TGCAGCGTTGGAGAACAGGGGGGATCAGAGACCCAGTACTTC
CDR3 protein: CSVGEQGGSETQYF
V gene: TRBV29-1
clone size: NA
J gene: TRBJ2-5
D gene: TRBD1

CDR3 DNA: TGTGCCAGCAGCCGTGGACAGGGGGGGAACACTGAAGCTTTCTTT
CDR3 protein: CASSRGQGGNTEAFF
V gene: TRBV7-8
clone size: NA
J gene: TRBJ1-1
D gene: TRBD1

CDR3 DNA: TGTGCCAGCAGTTTAATAACTAACTATGGCTACACCTTC
CDR3 protein: CASSLITNYGYTF
V gene: TRBV28
clone size: few
J gene: TRBJ1-2
D gene: NA

CDR3 DNA: TGTGCCAGCAGTTTGGTTTTGGGGTCAGGAAACACCATATATTTT
CDR3 protein: CASSLVLGSGNTIYF
V gene: TRBV28
clone size: NA
J gene: TRBJ1-3
D gene: NA

CDR3 DNA: TGCGCCAGCAGGCCGGGACTAGCGAATAATGAGCAGTTCTTC
CDR3 protein: CASRPGLANNEQFF
V gene: TRBV5-1
clone size: NA
J gene: TRBJ2-1
D gene: TRBD2

CDR3 DNA: TGTGCCAGCAGCGGTAGCGGGAGGGCCAAGAATGAGCAGTTCTTC
CDR3 protein: CASSGSGRAKNEQFF
V gene: TRBV7-3
clone size: NA
J gene: TRBJ2-1
D gene: TRBD2

CDR3 DNA: TGTGCCAGCAGCTTAGGGCAGCATGGCAATCAGCCCCAGCATTTT
CDR3 protein: CASSLGQHGNQPQHF
V gene: TRBV7-2
clone size: NA
J gene: TRBJ1-5
D gene: NA

CDR3 DNA: TGCAGCGTAGACAGGGGGACAGATACGCAGTATTTT
CDR3 protein: CSVDRGTDTQYF
V gene: TRBV29-1
clone size: NA
J gene: TRBJ2-3
D gene: TRBD1

CDR3 DNA: TGCGCCAGCAGCTTGGCTCGGACAGGGCCCCACGAGCAGTACTTC
CDR3 protein: CASSLARTGPHEQYF
V gene: TRBV5-1
clone size: NA
J gene: TRBJ2-7
D gene: TRBD1

CDR3 DNA: TGTGCCAGCAGCCTCAGGCAGGTCAGGGATACGCAGTATTTT
CDR3 protein: CASSLRQVRDTQYF
V gene: TRBV7-2
clone size: NA
J gene: TRBJ2-3
D gene: NA

CDR3 DNA: TGTGCCAGCAGTCCCCCCCATCAGGGTTACGGTGGCTACACCTTC
CDR3 protein: CASSPPHQGYGGYTF
V gene: TRBV28
clone size: NA
J gene: TRBJ1-2
D gene: NA

CDR3 DNA: TGTGCCAGCAGCTTGGGATCTGGGGGCACTGAAGCTTTCTTT
CDR3 protein: CASSLGSGGTEAFF
V gene: TRBV5-4
clone size: many
J gene: TRBJ1-1
D gene: NA

CDR3 DNA: TGTGCCAGCAGTTACTCGAGCCCTTCCTGCGGTTTTAACAGGGGGATCTATGGCTACACCTTC
CDR3 protein: CASSYSSPSCGFNRGIYGYTF
V gene: TRBV6-7
clone size: NA
J gene: TRBJ1-2
D gene: TRBD1

CDR3 DNA: TGTGCCAGCAGCCCCAGGGGGGGAATCACTGGGGCCAACGTCCTGACTTTC
CDR3 protein: CASSPRGGITGANVLTF
V gene: TRBV14
clone size: NA
J gene: TRBJ2-6
D gene: NA

CDR3 DNA: TGTGCCAGCAGCTTAGCGGGGGGCGGTCTGCTTGAAGCTTTCTTT
CDR3 protein: CASSLAGGGLLEAFF
V gene: TRBV7-3
clone size: NA
J gene: TRBJ1-1
D gene: NA

CDR3 DNA: TGTGCCAGCAGTCGGGTAGCGGGAGCCTACGAGCAGTACTTC
CDR3 protein: CASSRVAGAYEQYF
V gene: TRBV2
clone size: few
J gene: TRBJ2-7
D gene: TRBD2